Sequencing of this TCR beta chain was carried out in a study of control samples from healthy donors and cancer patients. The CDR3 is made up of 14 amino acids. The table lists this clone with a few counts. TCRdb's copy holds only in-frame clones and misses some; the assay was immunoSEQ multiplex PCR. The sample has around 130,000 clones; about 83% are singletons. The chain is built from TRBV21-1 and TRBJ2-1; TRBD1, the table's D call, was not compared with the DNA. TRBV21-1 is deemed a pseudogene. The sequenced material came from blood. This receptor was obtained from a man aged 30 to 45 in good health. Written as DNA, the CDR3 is TGTGCCAGCAGCAAGCAGGGAATCCTCCATGAGCAGTTCTTC. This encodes CASSKQGILHEQFF.